These 9 T cell receptor beta chains share one sample of origin, sequenced in a study of blood T cell repertoires in COVID-19. Profiled with immunoSEQ multiplex PCR; TCRdb holds only in-frame clones, not every one. The data show under 250,000 clones, under 85% seen once. The sample comprised peripheral blood. The origin of the receptors is a young man who had recovered from COVID-19.

The V call is TRBV7-9, the J call TRBJ2-1; a weak D match, TRBD1 (6 bases). The CDR3 totals 13 residues. The V and J ends lost 8 bases and 7 bases respectively, with 15 bases between them. In germline, CDR1 is SEHNR, CDR2 FQNEAQ (reference sequence). The CDR3 sequence: CASQGQNQNEQFF. For the CDR3, the DNA is TGTGCCAGCCAAGGACAGAACCAAAATGAGCAGTTCTTC.

This clone has more than one count but fewer than ten. The V call is TRBV29-1, the J call TRBJ2-5; 7 bases agree with TRBD2. The V gene end was trimmed by 8 bases and the J gene end by 5 bases; junction bases not matched to a gene: 11. CDR1 and CDR2 from the germline V gene are SQVTM and ANQGSEA. The CDR3 length is 13 residues. CDR3 DNA sequence: TGCAGCACCCCATCAATGGGAGGGGAGACCCAGTACTTC. Translating it yields CSTPSMGGETQYF.

The chain combines TRBV2 with TRBJ2-5; 8 bases map to TRBD2. Looked up from germline, CDR1 is SNHLY and CDR2 is FYNNEI. J was trimmed by 4 bases and V by 4 bases; bases with no gene match: 5. The CDR3 runs 14 residues. The CDR3 sequence: CASSAGGARETQYF. In DNA form, the CDR3 reads TGTGCCAGCAGTGCCGGGGGGGCCAGAGAGACCCAGTACTTC.

This chain links TRBV2 with TRBJ1-2; possibly TRBD1 for D (6 bases). CDR1 and CDR2 (germline): SNHLY, FYNNEI. Trimming removed 5 bases at V and 8 bases at J, with 12 bases between. This CDR3 contains 12 residues. The CDR3 DNA reads TGTGCCAGCAGTCCTACAGGGAGAGGCTACACCTTC. It codes for CASSPTGRGYTF.

CDR3 in amino acids: CASSVAGSSANYGYTF. The CDR3 bases are TGTGCCAGCAGTGTCGCAGGATCGTCGGCTAACTATGGCTACACCTTC. V is TRBV25-1 and J is TRBJ1-2; D is undetermined. This CDR3 spans 16 amino acids. Trimming took 4 bases from V and 0 from J, leaving 15 bases between them. Per the germline V gene, CDR1 is MGHDK and CDR2 is SYGVNS.

The rearrangement uses TRBV5-5 and TRBJ1-1, with D perhaps TRBD1 (6 bases). The CDR3 runs 14 residues. Trimming removed 2 bases at V and 8 bases at J, with 16 bases between. The germline gives CDR1 SGHKS, CDR2 YYEKEE (reference sequence). This chain's CDR3 is CASSFFSTGVEAFF. CDR3 nucleotides: TGTGCCAGCAGCTTCTTCTCGACAGGCGTGGAAGCTTTCTTT.

This clone came up many times. This chain uses TRBV2 with TRBJ2-7; a possible D gene is TRBD1 (5 bases). Germline V CDR1 and CDR2: SNHLY, FYNNEI. V shed 8 bases and J shed 3 bases, with 20 bases lying between them. The CDR3 runs 15 residues. CDR3 in DNA: TGTGCCAGCCAGGATGGGGCTGCTAGAAACTACGAGCAGTACTTC. It is translated as CASQDGAARNYEQYF.

V gene TRBV24-1 combines with J gene TRBJ2-2, with TRBD1 matching over 7 bases. The J segment lost 2 bases and the V segment lost 2 bases, leaving 7 bases of the junction unmatched. The CDR3 contains 17 residues. CDR1 is KGHDR and CDR2 is SFDVKD in the germline V gene. The CDR3: CATSDSTGTVNTGELFF. The CDR3 bases are TGTGCCACCAGTGATTCGACCGGGACAGTAAACACCGGGGAGCTGTTTTTT.

The chain is built from TRBV7-9 and TRBJ2-6, with 8 bases fitting TRBD2. Germline V gene lookup returns CDR1 SEHNR and CDR2 FQNEAQ (reference sequence). The CDR3 runs to 17 residues. V lost 3 bases and J lost 0; bases outside the gene matches: 4. The CDR3 DNA reads as TGTGCCAGCAGCTTCAGCGGGGGCCTCTCTGGGGCCAACGTCCTGACTTTC. Translation gives CASSFSGGLSGANVLTF.